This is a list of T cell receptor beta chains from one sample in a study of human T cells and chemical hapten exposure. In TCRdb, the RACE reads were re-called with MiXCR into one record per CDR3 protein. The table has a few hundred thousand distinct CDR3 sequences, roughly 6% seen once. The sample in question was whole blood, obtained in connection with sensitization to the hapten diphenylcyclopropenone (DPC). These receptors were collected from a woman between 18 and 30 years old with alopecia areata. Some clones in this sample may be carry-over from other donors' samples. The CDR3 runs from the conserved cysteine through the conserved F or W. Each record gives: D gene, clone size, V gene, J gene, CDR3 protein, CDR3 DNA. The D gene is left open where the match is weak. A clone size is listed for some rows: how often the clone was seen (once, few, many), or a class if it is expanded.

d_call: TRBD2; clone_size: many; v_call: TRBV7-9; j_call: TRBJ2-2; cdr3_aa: CASSLGPGTSDAGELFF; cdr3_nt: TGTGCCAGCAGCTTAGGGCCGGGAACTAGCGATGCCGGGGAGCTGTTTTTT
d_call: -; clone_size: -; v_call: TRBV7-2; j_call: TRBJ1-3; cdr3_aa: CASSLVGAYSGNTIYF; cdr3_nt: TGTGCCAGCAGCTTAGTTGGGGCCTACTCTGGAAACACCATATATTTT
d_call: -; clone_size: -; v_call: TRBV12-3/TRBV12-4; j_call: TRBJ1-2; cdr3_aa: CASSLEADYGYTF; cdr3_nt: TGTGCCAGCAGTTTAGAGGCAGACTATGGCTACACCTTC
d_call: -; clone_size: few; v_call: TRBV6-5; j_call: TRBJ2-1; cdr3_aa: CASYRGAEQFF; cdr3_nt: TGTGCCAGCTACCGCGGGGCCGAGCAGTTCTTC
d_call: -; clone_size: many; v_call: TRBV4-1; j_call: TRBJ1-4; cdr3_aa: CASSQDVQNEKLFF; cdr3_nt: TGCGCCAGCAGCCAAGATGTACAGAATGAAAAACTGTTTTTT
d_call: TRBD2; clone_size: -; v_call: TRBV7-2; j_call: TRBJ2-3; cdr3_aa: CASSLVVAGGHTDTQYF; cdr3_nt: TGTGCCAGCAGCTTAGTAGTAGCGGGGGGCCACACAGATACGCAGTATTTT
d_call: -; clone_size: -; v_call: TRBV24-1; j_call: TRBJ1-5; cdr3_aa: CATSDPTDHSNQPQHF; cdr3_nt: TGTGCCACCAGTGATCCGACAGACCATAGCAATCAGCCCCAGCATTTT
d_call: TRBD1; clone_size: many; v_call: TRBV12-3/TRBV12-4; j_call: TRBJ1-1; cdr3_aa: CASSLDYRGRRNTEAFF; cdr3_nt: TGTGCCAGCAGTTTGGACTACAGGGGGCGGAGGAACACTGAAGCTTTCTTT
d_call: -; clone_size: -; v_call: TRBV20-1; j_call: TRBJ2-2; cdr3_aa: CSATRPGGELFF; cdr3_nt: TGCAGTGCTACCAGACCAGGGGGGGAGCTGTTTTTT
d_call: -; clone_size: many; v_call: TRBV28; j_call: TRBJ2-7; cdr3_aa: CASSFVGEQYF; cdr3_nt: TGTGCCAGCAGTTTCGTTGGGGAGCAGTACTTC
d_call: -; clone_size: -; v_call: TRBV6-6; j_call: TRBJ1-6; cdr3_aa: CASSPINSPLHF; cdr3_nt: TGTGCCAGCAGTCCTATTAATTCACCCCTCCACTTT
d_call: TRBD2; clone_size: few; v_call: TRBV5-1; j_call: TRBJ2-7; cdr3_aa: CASSLGGSLPYEQYF; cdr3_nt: TGCGCCAGCAGCCTGGGCGGGAGTTTGCCCTACGAGCAGTACTTC
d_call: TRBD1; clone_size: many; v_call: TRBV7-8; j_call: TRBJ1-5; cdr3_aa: CASSSRGRNQPQHF; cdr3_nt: TGTGCCAGCAGCTCTAGGGGGCGGAATCAGCCCCAGCATTTT
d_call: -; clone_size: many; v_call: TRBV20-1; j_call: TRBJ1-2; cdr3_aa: CSASLGGAGYGYTF; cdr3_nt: TGCAGTGCTAGCCTTGGAGGGGCAGGCTATGGCTACACCTTC
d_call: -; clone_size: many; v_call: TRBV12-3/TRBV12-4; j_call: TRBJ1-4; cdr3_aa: CASSLVSSGATNEKLFF; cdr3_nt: TGTGCCAGCAGTTTAGTATCGTCGGGAGCAACTAATGAAAAACTGTTTTTT
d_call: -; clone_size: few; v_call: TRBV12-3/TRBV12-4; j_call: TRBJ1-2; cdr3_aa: CASSPNGGLSYGYTF; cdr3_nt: TGTGCCAGCAGTCCCAATGGGGGGCTAAGTTATGGCTACACCTTC
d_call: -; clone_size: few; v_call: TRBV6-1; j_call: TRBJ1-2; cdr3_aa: CASRAVDYGYTF; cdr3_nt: TGTGCCAGCAGGGCCGTGGACTATGGCTACACCTTC
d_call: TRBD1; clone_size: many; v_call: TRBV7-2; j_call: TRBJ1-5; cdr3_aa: CASSDGQGGQPQHF; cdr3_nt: TGTGCCAGCAGCGACGGACAGGGCGGTCAGCCCCAGCATTTT
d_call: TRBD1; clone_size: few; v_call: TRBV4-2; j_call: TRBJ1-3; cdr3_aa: CASSLGGTGSGNTIYF; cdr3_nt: TGTGCCAGCAGCCTGGGGGGGACAGGGTCTGGAAACACCATATATTTT
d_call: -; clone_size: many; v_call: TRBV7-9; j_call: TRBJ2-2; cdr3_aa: CASSKTVADREGRVITGELFF; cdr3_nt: TGTGCCAGCAGCAAAACCGTTGCCGACAGGGAGGGGCGAGTGATTACCGGGGAGCTGTTTTTT
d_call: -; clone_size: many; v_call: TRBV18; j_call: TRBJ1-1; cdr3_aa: CASSPEGMNTEAFF; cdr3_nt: TGTGCCAGCTCACCAGAGGGGATGAACACTGAAGCTTTCTTT
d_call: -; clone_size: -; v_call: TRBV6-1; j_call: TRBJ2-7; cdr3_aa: CASTPAGWGYEQYF; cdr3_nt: TGTGCCAGCACCCCCGCCGGGTGGGGGTACGAGCAGTACTTC
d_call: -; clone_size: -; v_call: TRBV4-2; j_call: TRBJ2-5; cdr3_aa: CASSLSGVPETQYF; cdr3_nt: TGTGCCAGCAGCCTCTCCGGGGTCCCGGAGACCCAGTACTTC
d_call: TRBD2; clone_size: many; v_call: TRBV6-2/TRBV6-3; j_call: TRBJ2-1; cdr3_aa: CASSQTSGGYNEQFF; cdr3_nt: TGTGCCAGCAGCCAGACTAGCGGGGGATACAATGAGCAGTTCTTC
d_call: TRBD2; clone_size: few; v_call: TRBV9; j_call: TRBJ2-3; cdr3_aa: CASSAPGLAGSYTQYF; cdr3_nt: TGTGCCAGCAGCGCTCCCGGACTAGCGGGGTCCTATACGCAGTATTTT
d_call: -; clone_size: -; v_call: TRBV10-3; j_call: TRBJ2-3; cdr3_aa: CAISESNYRAITWGTDTQYF; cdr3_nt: TGTGCCATCAGTGAGTCAAACTACCGAGCGATTACGTGGGGCACAGATACGCAGTATTTT
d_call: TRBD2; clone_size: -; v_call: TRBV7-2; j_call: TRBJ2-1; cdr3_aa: CASSRLAGGDNVRREQFF; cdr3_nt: TGTGCCAGCAGCCGACTAGCGGGGGGCGATAATGTCCGGAGAGAGCAGTTCTTC
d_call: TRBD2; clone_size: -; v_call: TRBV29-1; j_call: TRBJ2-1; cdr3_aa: CSVQGSSGVYNEQFF; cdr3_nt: TGCAGCGTTCAAGGGTCTAGCGGGGTCTACAATGAGCAGTTCTTC
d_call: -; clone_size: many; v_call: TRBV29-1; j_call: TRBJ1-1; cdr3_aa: CSVEGPAGMNTEAFF; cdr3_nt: TGCAGCGTTGAAGGTCCGGCGGGCATGAACACTGAAGCTTTCTTT
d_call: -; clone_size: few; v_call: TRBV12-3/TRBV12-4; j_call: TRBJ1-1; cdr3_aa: CASSLGTVTLGTEAFF; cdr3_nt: TGTGCCAGCAGTTTAGGTACAGTGACTTTGGGTACTGAAGCTTTCTTT
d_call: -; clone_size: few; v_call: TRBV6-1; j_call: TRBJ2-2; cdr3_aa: CASSEAAATGELFF; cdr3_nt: TGTGCCAGCAGTGAAGCGGCAGCCACCGGGGAGCTGTTTTTT
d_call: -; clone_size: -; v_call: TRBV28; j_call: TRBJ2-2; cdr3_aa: CASSLGQFTGELFF; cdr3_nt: TGTGCCAGCAGTTTAGGCCAGTTCACCGGGGAGCTGTTTTTT
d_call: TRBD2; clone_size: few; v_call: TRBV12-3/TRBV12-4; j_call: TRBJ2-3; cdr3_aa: CASRRPGTSGGNTQYF; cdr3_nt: TGTGCCAGCAGACGTCCCGGGACTAGCGGGGGTAATACGCAGTATTTT
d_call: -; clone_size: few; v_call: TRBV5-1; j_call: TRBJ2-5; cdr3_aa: CASSPTSQTETQYF; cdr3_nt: TGCGCCAGCAGCCCTACGTCTCAGACGGAGACCCAGTACTTC
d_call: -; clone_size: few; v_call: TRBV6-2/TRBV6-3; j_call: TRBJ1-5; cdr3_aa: CASSYLQGGGQPQHF; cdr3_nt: TGTGCCAGCAGTTACTTACAGGGCGGGGGTCAGCCCCAGCATTTT
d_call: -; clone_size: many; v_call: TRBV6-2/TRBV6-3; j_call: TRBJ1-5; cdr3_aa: CASSYSRGRSGRHF; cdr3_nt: TGTGCCAGCAGTTACTCGCGGGGGCGAAGTGGGAGGCATTTT
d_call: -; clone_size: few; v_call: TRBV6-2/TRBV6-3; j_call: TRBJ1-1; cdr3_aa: CASSYDAGLNTEAFF; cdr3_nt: TGTGCCAGCAGTTACGATGCAGGGCTGAACACTGAAGCTTTCTTT
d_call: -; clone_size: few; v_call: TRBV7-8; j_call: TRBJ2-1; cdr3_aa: CASSFDRLGANEQFF; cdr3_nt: TGTGCCAGCAGCTTCGACAGATTAGGGGCCAATGAGCAGTTCTTC
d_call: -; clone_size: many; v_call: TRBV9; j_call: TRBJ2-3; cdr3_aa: CASSVNLPDTQYF; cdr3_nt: TGTGCCAGCAGCGTAAACTTGCCAGATACGCAGTATTTT
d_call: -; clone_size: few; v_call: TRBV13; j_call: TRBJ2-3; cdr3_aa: CASSLGARGGADTQYF; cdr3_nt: TGTGCCAGCAGCTTAGGAGCGAGGGGGGGAGCCGATACGCAGTATTTT
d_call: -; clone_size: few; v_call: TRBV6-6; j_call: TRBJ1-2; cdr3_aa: CASSYDGGPSYGYTF; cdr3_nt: TGTGCCAGCAGTTACGACGGGGGACCTTCTTATGGCTACACCTTC
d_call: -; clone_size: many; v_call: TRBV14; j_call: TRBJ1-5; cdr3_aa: CASSLDSGHTWNQPQHF; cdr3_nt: TGTGCCAGCAGCCTAGACTCCGGGCATACGTGGAATCAGCCCCAGCATTTT
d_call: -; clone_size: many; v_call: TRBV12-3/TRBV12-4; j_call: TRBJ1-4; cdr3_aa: CASSRPGTGSEKLFF; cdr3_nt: TGTGCCAGCAGCCGGCCGGGCACAGGGAGTGAAAAACTGTTTTTT
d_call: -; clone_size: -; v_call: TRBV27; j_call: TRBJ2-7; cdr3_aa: CASTGLGHEQYF; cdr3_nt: TGTGCCAGCACGGGGTTGGGGCACGAGCAGTACTTC
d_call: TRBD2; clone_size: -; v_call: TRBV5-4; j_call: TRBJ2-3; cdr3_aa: CASSPKGRGGTDTQYF; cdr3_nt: TGTGCCAGCAGCCCCAAAGGGCGGGGGGGCACAGATACGCAGTATTTT
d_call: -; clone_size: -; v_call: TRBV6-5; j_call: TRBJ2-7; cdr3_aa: CASSYSSGTDEQYF; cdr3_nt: TGTGCCAGCAGTTACTCGTCGGGGACGGACGAGCAGTACTTC
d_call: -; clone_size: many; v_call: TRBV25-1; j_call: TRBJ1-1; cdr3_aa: CASSKGGEGTEAFF; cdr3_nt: TGTGCCAGCAGCAAGGGGGGAGAGGGTACTGAAGCTTTCTTT
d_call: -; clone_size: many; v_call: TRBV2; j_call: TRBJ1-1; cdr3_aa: CASSDRGHRTEAFF; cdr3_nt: TGTGCCAGCAGTGATCGGGGGCACAGGACTGAAGCTTTCTTT
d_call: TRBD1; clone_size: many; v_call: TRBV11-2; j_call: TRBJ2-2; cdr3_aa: CASSLDTGTANTGELFF; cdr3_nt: TGTGCCAGCAGCTTAGACACCGGGACAGCGAACACCGGGGAGCTGTTTTTT
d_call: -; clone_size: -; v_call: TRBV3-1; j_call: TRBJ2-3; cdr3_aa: CASSQSSRDTQYF; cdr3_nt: TGTGCCAGCAGCCAATCTTCCCGAGATACGCAGTATTTT
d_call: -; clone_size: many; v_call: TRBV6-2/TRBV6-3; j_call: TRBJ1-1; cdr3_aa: CASSRALGGVPEAFF; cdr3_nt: TGTGCCAGCAGTAGGGCCCTTGGAGGGGTCCCTGAAGCTTTCTTT
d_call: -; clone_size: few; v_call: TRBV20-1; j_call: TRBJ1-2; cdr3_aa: CSGTVPGHLYGYTF; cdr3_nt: TGCAGTGGGACAGTCCCGGGACACCTCTATGGCTACACCTTC
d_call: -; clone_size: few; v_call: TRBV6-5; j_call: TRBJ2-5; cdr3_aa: CASRLDLTETQYF; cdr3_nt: TGTGCCAGCAGGTTAGACTTGACAGAGACCCAGTACTTC
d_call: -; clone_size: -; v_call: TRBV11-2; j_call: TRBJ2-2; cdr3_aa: CASSPRAAGANTGELFF; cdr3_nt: TGTGCCAGCAGCCCTCGGGCCGCAGGGGCGAACACCGGGGAGCTGTTTTTT